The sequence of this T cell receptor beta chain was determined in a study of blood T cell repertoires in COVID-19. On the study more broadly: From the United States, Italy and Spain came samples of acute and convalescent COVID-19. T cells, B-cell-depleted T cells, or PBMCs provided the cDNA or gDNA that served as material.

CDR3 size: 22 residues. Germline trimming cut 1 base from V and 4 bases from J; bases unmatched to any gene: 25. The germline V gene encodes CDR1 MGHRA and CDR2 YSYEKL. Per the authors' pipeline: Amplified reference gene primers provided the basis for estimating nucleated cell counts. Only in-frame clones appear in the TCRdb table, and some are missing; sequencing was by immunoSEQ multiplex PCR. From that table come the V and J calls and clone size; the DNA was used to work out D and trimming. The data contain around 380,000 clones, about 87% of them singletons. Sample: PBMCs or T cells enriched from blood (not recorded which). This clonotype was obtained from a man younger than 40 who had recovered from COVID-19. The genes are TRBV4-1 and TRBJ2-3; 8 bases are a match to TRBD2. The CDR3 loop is CASSQGTLAAIFPQGRADTQYF. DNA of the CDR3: TGCGCCAGCAGCCAAGGCACACTAGCGGCTATATTCCCCCAAGGACGGGCAGATACGCAGTATTTT.